This TCR beta chain was identified in a study of T cell changes during pregnancy in multiple sclerosis. Profiled with immunoSEQ multiplex PCR; TCRdb holds only in-frame clones, not every one. The data contain about 120,000 clones, 85% to 95% of them singletons. The receptor comes from a female donor with multiple sclerosis, enrolled in a pregnancy study. The sample consisted of peripheral blood, taken before pregnancy.

The CDR3 coding sequence is TGCGCCAGCAGCCCCGGACAGGGACCGGACAATGAGCAGTTCTTC. Encoded protein: CASSPGQGPDNEQFF. The chain is built from TRBV4-1 and TRBJ2-1, with 8 bases fitting TRBD1. Per the germline V gene, CDR1 is MGHRA and CDR2 is YSYEKL. The CDR3 contains 15 residues. Unmatched junction bases numbered 7, after V lost 4 bases and J lost 5 bases.